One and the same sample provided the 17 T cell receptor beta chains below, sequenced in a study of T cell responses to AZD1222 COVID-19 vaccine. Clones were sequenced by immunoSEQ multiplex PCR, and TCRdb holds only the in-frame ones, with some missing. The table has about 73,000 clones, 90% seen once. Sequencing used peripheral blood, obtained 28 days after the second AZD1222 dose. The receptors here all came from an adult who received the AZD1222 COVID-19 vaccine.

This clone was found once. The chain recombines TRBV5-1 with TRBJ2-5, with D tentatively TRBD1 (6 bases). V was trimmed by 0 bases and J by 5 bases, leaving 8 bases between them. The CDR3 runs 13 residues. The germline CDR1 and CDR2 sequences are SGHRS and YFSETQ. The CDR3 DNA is TGCGCCAGCAGCTTGGAAGGGGGTGAGACCCAGTACTTC. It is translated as CASSLEGGETQYF.

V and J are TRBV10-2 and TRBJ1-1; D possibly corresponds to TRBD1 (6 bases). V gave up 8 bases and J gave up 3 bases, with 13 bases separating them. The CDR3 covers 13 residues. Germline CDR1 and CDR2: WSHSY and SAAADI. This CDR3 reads CASSWNRDTEAFF. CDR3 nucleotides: TGCGCCAGCTCCTGGAACAGGGACACTGAAGCTTTCTTT.

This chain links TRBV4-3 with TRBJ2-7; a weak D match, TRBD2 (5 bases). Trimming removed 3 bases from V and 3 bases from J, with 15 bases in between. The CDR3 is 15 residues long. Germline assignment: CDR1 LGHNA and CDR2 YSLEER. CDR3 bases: TGCGCCAGCAGCCACAACCCACCGGGATACTACGAGCAGTACTTC. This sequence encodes CASSHNPPGYYEQYF.

The CDR3 coding sequence is TGTGCCAGCAGTCCGAGGCTTAGCGGGGGGGCCTATGAGACCCAGTACTTC. This translates into CASSPRLSGGAYETQYF. This sequence joins TRBV7-7 and TRBJ2-5, with TRBD2 matching 11 bases. Germline CDR1 SSHAT, CDR2 FNYEAQ (reference sequence). The V segment lost 6 bases and the J segment 5 bases; nucleotides outside the gene matches: 14. The CDR3 runs to 17 residues.

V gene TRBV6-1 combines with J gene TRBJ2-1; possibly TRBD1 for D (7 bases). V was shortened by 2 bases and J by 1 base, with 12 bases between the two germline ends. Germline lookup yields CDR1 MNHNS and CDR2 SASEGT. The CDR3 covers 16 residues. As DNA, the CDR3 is TGTGCCAGCAGTGAAAGGCAGGGGGGTTCCTACAATGAGCAGTTCTTC. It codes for CASSERQGGSYNEQFF.

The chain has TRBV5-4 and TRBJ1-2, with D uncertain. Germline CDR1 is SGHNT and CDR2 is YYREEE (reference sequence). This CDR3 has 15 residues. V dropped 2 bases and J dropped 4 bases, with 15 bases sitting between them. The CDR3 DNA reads TGTGCCAGCAGCTTATCATTGAACGAACGCTATGGCTACACCTTC. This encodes CASSLSLNERYGYTF. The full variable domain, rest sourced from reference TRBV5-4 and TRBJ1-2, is ETGVTQSPTHLIKTRGQQVTLRCSSQSGHNTVSWYQQALGQGPQFIFQYYREEENGRGNFPPRFSGLQFPNYSSELNVNALELDDSALYLCASSLSLNERYGYTFGSGTRLTVV.

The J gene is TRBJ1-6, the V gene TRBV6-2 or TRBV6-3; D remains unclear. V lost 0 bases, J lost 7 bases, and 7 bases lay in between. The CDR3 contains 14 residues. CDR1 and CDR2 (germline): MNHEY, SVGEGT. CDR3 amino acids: CASSYSGRNSPLHF. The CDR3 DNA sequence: TGTGCCAGCAGTTACTCAGGGAGGAATTCACCCCTCCACTTT.

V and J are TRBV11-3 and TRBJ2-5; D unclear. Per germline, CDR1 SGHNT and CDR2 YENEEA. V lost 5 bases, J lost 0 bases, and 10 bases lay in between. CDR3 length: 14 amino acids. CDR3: CASSPTRNQETQYF. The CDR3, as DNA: TGTGCCAGCAGCCCCACGAGGAACCAAGAGACCCAGTACTTC.

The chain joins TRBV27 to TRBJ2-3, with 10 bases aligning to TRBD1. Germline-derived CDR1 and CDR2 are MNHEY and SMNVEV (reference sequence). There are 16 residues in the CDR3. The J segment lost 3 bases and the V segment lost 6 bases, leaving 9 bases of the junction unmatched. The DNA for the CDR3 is TGTGCCAGCAGAAAAGGGGACAGGGGTTGGACAGATACGCAGTATTTT. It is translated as CASRKGDRGWTDTQYF.

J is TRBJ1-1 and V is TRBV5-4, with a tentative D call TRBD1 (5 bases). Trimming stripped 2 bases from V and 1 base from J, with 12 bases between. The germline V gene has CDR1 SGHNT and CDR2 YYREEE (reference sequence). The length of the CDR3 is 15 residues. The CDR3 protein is CASSLLGGKNTEAFF. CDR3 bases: TGTGCCAGCAGCTTACTCGGGGGGAAGAACACTGAAGCTTTCTTT.

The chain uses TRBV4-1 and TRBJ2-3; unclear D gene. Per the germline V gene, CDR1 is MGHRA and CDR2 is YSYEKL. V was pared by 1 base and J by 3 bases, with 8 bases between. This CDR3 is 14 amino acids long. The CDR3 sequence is CASSQVLGTDTQYF. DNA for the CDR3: TGCGCCAGCAGCCAAGTGTTGGGAACAGATACGCAGTATTTT.

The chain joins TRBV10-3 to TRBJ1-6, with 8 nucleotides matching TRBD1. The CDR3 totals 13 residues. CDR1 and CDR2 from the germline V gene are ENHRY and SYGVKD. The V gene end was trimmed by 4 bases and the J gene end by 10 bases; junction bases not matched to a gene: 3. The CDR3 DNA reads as TGTGCCATCAGTGGGACAGGGTCCTCACCCCTCCACTTT. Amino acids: CAISGTGSSPLHF.

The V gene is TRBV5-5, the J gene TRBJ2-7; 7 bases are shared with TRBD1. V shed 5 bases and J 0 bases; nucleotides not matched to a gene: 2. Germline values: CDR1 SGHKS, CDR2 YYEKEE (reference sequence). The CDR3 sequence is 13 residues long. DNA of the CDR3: TGTGCCAGCAGGAGGGACAGCTCCTACGAGCAGTACTTC. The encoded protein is CASRRDSSYEQYF.

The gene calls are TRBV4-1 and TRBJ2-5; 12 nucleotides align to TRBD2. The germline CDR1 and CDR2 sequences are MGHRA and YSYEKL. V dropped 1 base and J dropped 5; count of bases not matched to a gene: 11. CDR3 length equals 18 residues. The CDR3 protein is CASSQGPRTSGVSETQYF. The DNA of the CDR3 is TGCGCCAGCAGCCAAGGCCCCCGGACTAGCGGGGTAAGCGAGACCCAGTACTTC.

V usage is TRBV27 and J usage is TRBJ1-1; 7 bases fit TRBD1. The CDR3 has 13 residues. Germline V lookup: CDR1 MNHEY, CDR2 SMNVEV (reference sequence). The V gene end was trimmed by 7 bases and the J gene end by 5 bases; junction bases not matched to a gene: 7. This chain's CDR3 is CASTRQGGTEAFF. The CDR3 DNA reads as TGTGCCAGCACCAGACAGGGAGGAACTGAAGCTTTCTTT.

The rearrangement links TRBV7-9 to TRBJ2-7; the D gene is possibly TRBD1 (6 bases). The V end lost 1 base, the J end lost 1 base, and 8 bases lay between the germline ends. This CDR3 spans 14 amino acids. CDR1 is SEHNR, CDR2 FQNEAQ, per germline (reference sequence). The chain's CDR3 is CASSLEDRSYEQYF. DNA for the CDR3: TGTGCCAGCAGCTTAGAGGACAGATCCTACGAGCAGTACTTC. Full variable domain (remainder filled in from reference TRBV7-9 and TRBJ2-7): DTGVSQNPRHKITKRGQNVTFRCDPISEHNRLYWYRQTLGQGPEFLTYFQNEAQLEKSRLLSDRFSAERPKGSFSTLEIQRTEQGDSAMYLCASSLEDRSYEQYFGPGTRLTVT.

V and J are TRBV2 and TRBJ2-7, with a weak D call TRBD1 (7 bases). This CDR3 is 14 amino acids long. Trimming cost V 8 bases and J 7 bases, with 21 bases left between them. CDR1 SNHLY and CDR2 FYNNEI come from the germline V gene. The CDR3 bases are TGTGCCAGCTCTACATTACAGGGGAGGTGGGAGCAGTACTTC. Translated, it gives CASSTLQGRWEQYF. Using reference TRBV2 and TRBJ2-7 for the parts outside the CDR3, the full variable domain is EPEVTQTPSHQVTQMGQEVILRCVPISNHLYFYWYRQILGQKVEFLVSFYNNEISEKSEIFDDQFSVERPDGSNFTLKIRSTKLEDSAMYFCASSTLQGRWEQYFGPGTRLTVT.